This T cell receptor beta chain was sequenced in a study of blood T cell repertoires in COVID-19. Turning to the study itself: T cells, B-cell-depleted T cells, or PBMCs supplied cDNA or gDNA.

It was during active infection that Seattle patients were enrolled and then longitudinally followed. Methods used by the authors: The authors estimated nucleated cell counts from reference gene primer amplification. Here immunoSEQ multiplex PCR was the method, and the copy in TCRdb shows in-frame clones only, minus some. V and J calls and clone size come straight from that table; D and trimming were deduced from the DNA. The sample records about 170,000 clones, 80% to 85% being singletons. Germline CDR1 MNHNY, CDR2 SVGAGI (reference sequence). The CDR3 is made up of 15 amino acids. Trimming took 9 bases from V and 4 from J; bases not matched to a gene: 9.

Sample: peripheral blood. J is TRBJ2-2 and V is TRBV6-6, with 9 positions matching TRBD1. The origin of this receptor is a woman in her sixties or seventies with COVID-19, enrolled during active disease. The CDR3 reads CASRGTGLATGELFF. CDR3 sequence (DNA): TGTGCCAGTAGAGGGACAGGGCTAGCCACCGGGGAGCTGTTTTTT.